A single sample gave rise to the 30 T cell receptor beta chains below, sequenced in a study of cytomegalovirus exposure and HLA in healthy donors. PCR involved 60 Vbeta and 13 Jbeta primers. Some clones are missing from TCRdb's copy, which holds only in-frame ones; the method was immunoSEQ multiplex PCR. In the table there are 100,000 or so clones, 60% to 85% of which are singletons. The source material was PBMCs. The receptors were sampled from a woman aged 40 to 50 in good health and CMV-seropositive.

V and J are TRBV5-1 and TRBJ2-5, with 9 bases matching TRBD2. The CDR3 extends over 17 amino acids. Germline V gene sequence: CDR1 SGHRS, CDR2 YFSETQ. Trimming at V came to 0 bases and at J to 2 bases, leaving 8 bases not matched to a gene. For the CDR3, the DNA is TGCGCCAGCAGCTTGGGCCTGGCTAGCGGGACTCAAGAGACCCAGTACTTC. The encoded protein is CASSLGLASGTQETQYF.

The chain employs TRBV4-1 and TRBJ1-3; D unresolved. Trimming cost V 0 bases and J 0 bases, with 6 bases left between them. CDR3 size: 15 residues. CDR1 and CDR2 from the germline V gene are MGHRA and YSYEKL. This chain's CDR3 is CASSQDPSSGNTIYF. CDR3 DNA: TGCGCCAGCAGCCAAGACCCGAGCTCTGGAAACACCATATATTTT.

The table lists this clone with a few counts. The V and J genes are TRBV15 and TRBJ2-3, with D uncertain. CDR1 and CDR2 from the germline V gene are LNHNV and YYDKDF (reference sequence). There are 13 residues in the CDR3. Trimming shortened V by 1 base and J by 5 bases, and 7 bases separated the two germline ends. The CDR3 nucleotides are TGTGCCACCAGCAGAGCAAGAGAAGATACGCAGTATTTT. Protein product: CATSRAREDTQYF.

This chain joins TRBV28 and TRBJ2-4, with 7 bases fitting TRBD1. V shed 4 bases, J shed 5 bases, and the junction held 5 bases outside the gene matches. From germline, CDR1 is MDHEN and CDR2 SYDVKM. The CDR3 is 14 residues long. The CDR3 DNA sequence: TGTGCCAGCAGTTCCCGGGACAGCGAAAACATTCAGTACTTC. Its translation is CASSSRDSENIQYF.

The chain is built from TRBV2 and TRBJ2-7; D is perhaps TRBD2 (5 bases). The CDR3 runs 14 residues. CDR1 and CDR2 from the germline V gene are SNHLY and FYNNEI. The V end was cut by 3 bases, the J end by 2 bases, with 11 bases between. The CDR3 DNA reads TGTGCCAGCAGTGACGTTGGGGAGACCTACGAGCAGTACTTC. This encodes CASSDVGETYEQYF.

This rearrangement joins TRBV6-6 to TRBJ2-1; TRBD1 aligns across 8 bases. V was clipped by 3 bases and J by 8 bases; unmatched bases: 6. Per the germline V gene, CDR1 is MNHNY and CDR2 is SVGAGI (reference sequence). CDR3 length: 14 amino acids. The CDR3 DNA reads TGTGCCAGCAGTTATCTCCTGGACAGGGATGAGCAGTTCTTC. Amino acid sequence: CASSYLLDRDEQFF.

This clone was counted only a few times. The chain couples TRBV15 to TRBJ2-1; D unclear. The CDR3 is made up of 14 amino acids. V was shortened by 5 bases and J by 6 bases, with 14 bases between the two germline ends. CDR1 and CDR2 (germline): LNHNV, YYDKDF (reference sequence). CDR3 amino acids: CATSVHLTGNEQFF. In DNA, the CDR3 is TGTGCCACCAGCGTCCACCTGACGGGCAATGAGCAGTTCTTC.

This clone has just one count. J is TRBJ1-4 and V is TRBV11-2; tentative D call: TRBD1 (6 bases). This CDR3 region has 15 residues. Germline lookup yields CDR1 SGHAT and CDR2 FQNNGV. Trimming stripped 6 bases from V and 4 bases from J, with 15 bases between. CDR3 sequence: CASSSMGRGNEKLFF. CDR3 DNA: TGTGCCAGCAGTTCCATGGGCAGGGGTAATGAAAAACTGTTTTTT.

This chain connects TRBV6-5 to TRBJ2-7; 7 positions agree with TRBD1. The ends lost 6 bases at V and 1 base at J; junction bases unmatched: 9. This CDR3 spans 15 amino acids. Germline V lookup: CDR1 MNHEY, CDR2 SVGAGI. CDR3: CASRRTGGRSYEQYF. The CDR3 DNA follows: TGTGCCAGCAGAAGGACAGGCGGTCGGTCCTACGAGCAGTACTTC.

This chain connects TRBV9 to TRBJ1-1; 7 bases are shared with TRBD1. This CDR3 spans 14 amino acids. V shed 0 bases and J 12 bases; nucleotides not matched to a gene: 11. CDR1 is SGDLS and CDR2 is YYNGEE in the germline V gene. CDR3 coding DNA: TGTGCCAGCAGCGTAGGTAACAGGGGAGGTGAGACTTTCTTT. This sequence encodes CASSVGNRGGETFF.

A word on this clone: The CDR3 ends on some other residue instead of the conserved phenylalanine or tryptophan, so this is likely a read error. The limits of the CDR3 on the DNA are not certain, so only TCRdb's listed CDR3 is given. The chain joins TRBV19 to TRBJ2-7; the table's D gene call, TRBD2, was not cross checked with the DNA. Germline CDR1 LNHDA, CDR2 SQIVND (reference sequence). The CDR3 spans 9 residues, counting both ends. CDR3 region: CASSPRGLG.

The chain carries TRBV7-3 and TRBJ2-5; TRBD1 matches at 10 bases. The CDR3 totals 15 residues. Trimming at V came to 5 bases and at J to 3 bases, leaving 6 bases not matched to a gene. The germline V gene encodes CDR1 SGHTA and CDR2 FQGTGA. The CDR3 spells CASSLTGGIEETQYF. The CDR3, as DNA: TGTGCCAGCAGCCTGACAGGGGGCATCGAAGAGACCCAGTACTTC.

This clone occurred a few times. The CDR3 DNA is TGTGCCAGCAGCCAACAGGGGCCTGGCTCCTACGAGCAGTACTTC. Its translation is CASSQQGPGSYEQYF. The rearrangement uses TRBV7-8 and TRBJ2-7, with TRBD1 matching over 7 bases. Germline-derived CDR1 and CDR2 are SGHVS and FQNEAQ. The V segment lost 5 bases and the J segment 0 bases; nucleotides outside the gene matches: 7. The CDR3 consists of 15 residues. Full variable domain (remainder filled in from reference TRBV7-8 and TRBJ2-7): GAGVSQSPRYKVAKRGQDVALRCDPISGHVSLFWYQQALGQGPEFLTYFQNEAQLDKSGLPSDRFFAERPEGSVSTLKIQRTQQEDSAVYLCASSQQGPGSYEQYFGPGTRLTVT.

This chain joins TRBV5-1 and TRBJ2-7, with 7 bases lining up with TRBD1. This CDR3 spans 19 amino acids. CDR1 SGHRS and CDR2 YFSETQ come from the germline V gene. V shed 9 bases and J 1 base; nucleotides not matched to a gene: 25. The chain's CDR3 is CATSPLPRQGARVSYEQYF. In DNA, the CDR3 is TGCGCCACCTCGCCACTACCGCGACAGGGTGCTAGAGTGTCCTACGAGCAGTACTTC.

The chain is built from TRBV12-5 and TRBJ2-7; 7 positions match TRBD1. In germline, CDR1 is LGHNT, CDR2 FRNRAP. The CDR3 runs to 14 residues. J was trimmed by 4 bases and V by 5 bases; bases with no gene match: 8. The CDR3 protein is CASGAGQAPYEQYF. The CDR3, as DNA: TGTGCTAGTGGTGCTGGACAGGCGCCGTACGAGCAGTACTTC.

This clone came up once. The chain recombines TRBV15 with TRBJ1-2; D unresolved. The CDR3 covers 15 residues. V was shortened by 0 bases and J by 2 bases, with 10 bases between the two germline ends. Germline V gene lookup returns CDR1 LNHNV and CDR2 YYDKDF (reference sequence). The CDR3 DNA follows: TGTGCCACCAGCAGAGATCGGTACAGAAACTATGGCTACACCTTC. This gives the protein CATSRDRYRNYGYTF.

This chain joins TRBV7-8 and TRBJ1-4; 10 bases match TRBD1. The junction had 10 bases not matched to a gene; V was cut back by 4 bases and J by 8 bases. The CDR3 totals 16 residues. Germline CDR1 SGHVS, CDR2 FQNEAQ. The CDR3 reads CASSYRDRGGREKLFF. CDR3 bases: TGTGCCAGCAGCTACCGGGACAGGGGAGGTCGGGAAAAACTGTTTTTT.

This clone was seen more than once but under ten times. The chain is built from TRBV15 and TRBJ2-4, with 7 nucleotides matching TRBD1. V lost 10 bases to trimming and J lost 5 bases; unmatched junction nucleotides: 5. Germline V gives CDR1 LNHNV, CDR2 YYDKDF (reference sequence). The CDR3 sequence is 12 residues long. The CDR3: CAIAGTENIQYF. Written as DNA, the CDR3 is TGTGCCATCGCCGGGACAGAAAACATTCAGTACTTC. Variable domain in full (rest from reference TRBV15 and TRBJ2-4): DAMVIQNPRYQVTQFGKPVTLSCSQTLNHNVMYWYQQKSSQAPKLLFHYYDKDFNNEADTPDNFQSRRPNTSFCFLDIRSPGLGDTAMYLCAIAGTENIQYFGAGTRLSVL.

V is TRBV5-5 and J is TRBJ2-1, with D uncertain. This CDR3 has 15 amino acids. Trimming pared 5 bases from V and 0 bases from J, leaving 12 bases between. Germline V gene data show CDR1 as SGHKS and CDR2 as YYEKEE (reference sequence). The CDR3 DNA sequence: TGTGCCAGCAGTAAAACCTATAACTCCTACAATGAGCAGTTCTTC. The encoded protein is CASSKTYNSYNEQFF.

This clone was counted a single time. The chain is built from TRBV19 and TRBJ2-2; no clear D gene. Germline CDR1 reads LNHDA; CDR2 reads SQIVND (reference sequence). The CDR3 is 14 residues long. V was shortened by 5 bases and J by 2 bases, with 9 bases between the two germline ends. CDR3 DNA sequence: TGTGCCAGTAGTCCCCAGACTAACACCGGGGAGCTGTTTTTT. Its translation is CASSPQTNTGELFF. The complete variable domain, with remaining parts taken from reference TRBV19 and TRBJ2-2, reads DGGITQSPKYLFRKEGQNVTLSCEQNLNHDAMYWYRQDPGQGLRLIYYSQIVNDFQKGDIAEGYSVSREKKESFPLTVTSAQKNPTAFYLCASSPQTNTGELFFGEGSRLTVL.

The rearrangement joins TRBV5-1 to TRBJ2-4, with a possible D match to TRBD2 (6 bases). Germline values: CDR1 SGHRS, CDR2 YFSETQ. V shed 3 bases and J shed 8 bases, with 18 bases lying between them. There are 15 residues in the CDR3. CDR3 DNA sequence: TGCGCCAGCAGCTCGGGTCGGGAGCTTGTGGACATTCAGTACTTC. As protein: CASSSGRELVDIQYF.

The V call is TRBV6-1, the J call TRBJ2-7; the match to TRBD2 covers 9 bases. The CDR3 is 15 residues long. Germline V gene lookup returns CDR1 MNHNS and CDR2 SASEGT. The V segment lost 1 base and the J segment 5 bases; nucleotides outside the gene matches: 6. The CDR3 region has the DNA TGTGCCAGCAGTGAAGGGGCGGGAGGGTCCCACGAGCAGTACTTC. Its protein product is CASSEGAGGSHEQYF.

This clone came up once. The J gene is TRBJ2-3, the V gene TRBV5-1, with unresolved D. The germline V gene has CDR1 SGHRS and CDR2 YFSETQ. This CDR3 has 13 amino acids. The V gene lost 2 bases and the J gene lost 6 bases, with 10 bases spanning the gap. The CDR3 DNA follows: TGCGCCAGCAGCTTCGACTCGAGGGATACGCAGTATTTT. It translates to CASSFDSRDTQYF.

This clone was observed a single time. This chain joins TRBV10-3 and TRBJ2-1; D is perhaps TRBD1 (5 bases). Germline V gene lookup returns CDR1 ENHRY and CDR2 SYGVKD. V was clipped by 6 bases and J by 4 bases, with 37 bases between them. The length of the CDR3 is 22 residues. CDR3 sequence: CAIRDSSPSSSQGNLEYNEQFF. The CDR3 nucleotides read TGTGCCATCAGGGATTCTTCCCCCTCCTCCTCGCAGGGAAACCTTGAATACAATGAGCAGTTCTTC.

The chain couples TRBV5-1 to TRBJ1-1; no definite D call. This CDR3 is built from 14 residues. Germline values: CDR1 SGHRS, CDR2 YFSETQ. With 4 bases removed from V and 2 bases from J, the gap between germline ends came to 12 bases. CDR3 in amino acids: CASSPIDTNTEAFF. For the CDR3, the DNA is TGCGCCAGCAGCCCGATAGACACCAACACTGAAGCTTTCTTT.

The gene calls are TRBV9 and TRBJ2-1; 7 nucleotides agree with TRBD2. The germline V gene has CDR1 SGDLS and CDR2 YYNGEE. The CDR3 consists of 15 residues. Unmatched junction bases numbered 9, after V lost 0 bases and J lost 9 bases. CDR3 loop: CASSVVGGPLGEQFF. CDR3 DNA: TGTGCCAGCAGCGTAGTGGGAGGGCCCCTTGGTGAGCAGTTCTTC. Full variable domain (remainder filled in from reference TRBV9 and TRBJ2-1): DSGVTQTPKHLITATGQRVTLRCSPRSGDLSVYWYQQSLDQGLQFLIQYYNGEERAKGNILERFSAQQFPDLHSELNLSSLELGDSALYFCASSVVGGPLGEQFFGPGTRLTVL.

J is TRBJ2-7 and V is TRBV7-2; the match to TRBD1 covers 7 bases. Germline values: CDR1 SGHTA, CDR2 FQGNSA. The CDR3 extends over 14 amino acids. V gave up 5 bases and J gave up 4 bases; unmatched junction bases: 8. The CDR3 coding sequence is TGTGCCAGCAGCCACAGGGGTGGGGGATACGAGCAGTACTTC. Its translation is CASSHRGGGYEQYF.

The rearrangement links TRBV28 to TRBJ2-3; TRBD1 matches at 8 bases. J was trimmed by 6 bases and V by 6 bases; bases with no gene match: 5. This CDR3 contains 13 residues. From germline, CDR1 is MDHEN and CDR2 SYDVKM. The CDR3 DNA reads as TGTGCCAGCAGACGGCAGGGGGCGGATACGCAGTATTTT. It is translated as CASRRQGADTQYF. Using reference TRBV28 and TRBJ2-3 for the parts outside the CDR3, the full variable domain is DVKVTQSSRYLVKRTGEKVFLECVQDMDHENMFWYRQDPGLGLRLIYFSYDVKMKEKGDIPEGYSVSREKKERFSLILESASTNQTSMYLCASRRQGADTQYFGPGTRLTVL.

The chain has TRBV5-1 and TRBJ1-1; 8 bases line up with TRBD1. This CDR3 region has 16 residues. CDR1 and CDR2 from the germline V gene are SGHRS and YFSETQ. The ends lost 5 bases at V and 0 bases at J; junction bases unmatched: 9. CDR3 bases: TGCGCCAGCAGATTTCAGGGGGCGACCATGAACACTGAAGCTTTCTTT. Translation gives CASRFQGATMNTEAFF.

In this sample, this clone turned up many times. The chain employs TRBV4-2 and TRBJ1-4; D is perhaps TRBD1 (6 bases). Trimming took off 1 base at V and 5 bases at J, with 8 bases between the two ends. The germline gives CDR1 LGHNA, CDR2 YNFKEQ. CDR3 length: 14 amino acids. The CDR3 protein is CASSQGQGNEKLFF. The CDR3 DNA is TGTGCCAGCAGCCAAGGCCAGGGGAATGAAAAACTGTTTTTT.